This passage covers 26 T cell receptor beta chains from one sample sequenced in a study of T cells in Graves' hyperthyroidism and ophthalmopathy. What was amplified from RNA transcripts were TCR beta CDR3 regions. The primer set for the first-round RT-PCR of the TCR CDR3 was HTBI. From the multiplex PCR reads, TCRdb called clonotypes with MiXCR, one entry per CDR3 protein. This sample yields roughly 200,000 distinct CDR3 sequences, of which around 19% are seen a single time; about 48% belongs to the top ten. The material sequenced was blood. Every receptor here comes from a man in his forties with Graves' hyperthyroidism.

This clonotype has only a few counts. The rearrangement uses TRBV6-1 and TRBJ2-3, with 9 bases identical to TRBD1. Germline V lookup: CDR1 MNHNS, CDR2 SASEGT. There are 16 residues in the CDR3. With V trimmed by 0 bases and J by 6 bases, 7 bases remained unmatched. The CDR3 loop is CASSEADGTGYDTQYF. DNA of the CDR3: TGTGCCAGCAGTGAAGCTGATGGGACAGGGTACGATACGCAGTATTTT.

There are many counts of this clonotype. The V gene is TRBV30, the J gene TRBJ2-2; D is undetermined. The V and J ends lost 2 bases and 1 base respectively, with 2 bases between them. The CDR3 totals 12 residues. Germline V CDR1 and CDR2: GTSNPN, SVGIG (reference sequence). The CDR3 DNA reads TGTGCCTGGAGTCAGAACACCGGGGAGCTGTTTTTT. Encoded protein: CAWSQNTGELFF.

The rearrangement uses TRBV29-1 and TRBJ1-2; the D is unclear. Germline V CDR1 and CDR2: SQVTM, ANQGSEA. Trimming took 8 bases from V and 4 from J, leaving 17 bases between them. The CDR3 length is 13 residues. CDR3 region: CSKRPQDLYGYTF. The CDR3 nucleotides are TGCAGCAAAAGACCCCAGGACCTCTATGGCTACACCTTC.

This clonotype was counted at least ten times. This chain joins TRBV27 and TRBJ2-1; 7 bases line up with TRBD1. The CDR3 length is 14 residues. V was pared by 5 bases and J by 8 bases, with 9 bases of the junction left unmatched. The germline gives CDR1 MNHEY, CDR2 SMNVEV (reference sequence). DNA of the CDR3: TGTGCCAGCAGTGTAGGCCCAAGGGGGCATGAGCAGTTCTTC. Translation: CASSVGPRGHEQFF.

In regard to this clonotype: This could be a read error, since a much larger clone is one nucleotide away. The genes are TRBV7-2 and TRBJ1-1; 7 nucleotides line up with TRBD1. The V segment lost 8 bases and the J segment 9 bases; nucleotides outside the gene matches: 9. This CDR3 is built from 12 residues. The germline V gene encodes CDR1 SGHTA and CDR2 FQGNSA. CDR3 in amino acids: CASHDRAAKAFF. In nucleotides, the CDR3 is TGTGCCAGCCACGACAGGGCGGCTAAAGCTTTCTTT.

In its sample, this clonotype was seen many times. The CDR3 region is CASSFRRSSTDTQYF. The CDR3 coding sequence is TGCGCCAGCAGCTTCCGCAGGAGTAGCACAGATACGCAGTATTTT. V gene TRBV5-1 combines with J gene TRBJ2-3; D is ambiguous. The length of the CDR3 is 15 residues. Between the trimmed V and J ends, which lost 2 bases and 0 bases, there was a span of 10 bases. From germline, CDR1 is SGHRS and CDR2 YFSETQ.

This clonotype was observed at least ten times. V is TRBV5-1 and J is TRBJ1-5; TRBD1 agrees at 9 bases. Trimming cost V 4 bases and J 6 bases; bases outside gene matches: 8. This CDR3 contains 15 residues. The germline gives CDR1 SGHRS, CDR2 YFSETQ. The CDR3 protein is CASSRTGEAGQPQHF. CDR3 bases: TGCGCCAGCAGCCGGACAGGGGAAGCCGGTCAGCCCCAGCATTTT.

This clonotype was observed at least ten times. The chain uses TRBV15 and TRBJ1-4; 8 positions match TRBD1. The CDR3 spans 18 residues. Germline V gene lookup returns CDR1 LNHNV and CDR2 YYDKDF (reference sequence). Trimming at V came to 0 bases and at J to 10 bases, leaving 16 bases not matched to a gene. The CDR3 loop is CATSRDPPLTGALGKLFF. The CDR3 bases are TGTGCCACCAGCAGAGATCCCCCATTGACAGGGGCGCTTGGAAAACTGTTTTTT.

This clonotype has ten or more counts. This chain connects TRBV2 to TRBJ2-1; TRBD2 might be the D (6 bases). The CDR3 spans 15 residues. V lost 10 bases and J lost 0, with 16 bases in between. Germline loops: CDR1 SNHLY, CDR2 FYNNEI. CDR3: CATQARGNSYNEQFF. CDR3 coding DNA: TGTGCCACCCAAGCTCGGGGGAACTCCTACAATGAGCAGTTCTTC.

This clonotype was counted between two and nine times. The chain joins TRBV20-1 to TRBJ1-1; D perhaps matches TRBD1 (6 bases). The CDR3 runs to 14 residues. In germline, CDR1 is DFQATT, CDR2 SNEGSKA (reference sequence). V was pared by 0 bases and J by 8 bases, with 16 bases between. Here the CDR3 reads CSARDFSGASEAFF. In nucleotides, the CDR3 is TGCAGTGCTAGAGATTTCTCAGGGGCTTCCGAAGCTTTCTTT.

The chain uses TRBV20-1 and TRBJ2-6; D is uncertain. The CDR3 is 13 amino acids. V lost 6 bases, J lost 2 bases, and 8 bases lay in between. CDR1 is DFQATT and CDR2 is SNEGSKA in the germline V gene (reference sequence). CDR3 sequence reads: CSAFTPGANVLTF. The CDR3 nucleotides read TGCAGTGCCTTTACCCCTGGGGCCAACGTCCTGACTTTC.

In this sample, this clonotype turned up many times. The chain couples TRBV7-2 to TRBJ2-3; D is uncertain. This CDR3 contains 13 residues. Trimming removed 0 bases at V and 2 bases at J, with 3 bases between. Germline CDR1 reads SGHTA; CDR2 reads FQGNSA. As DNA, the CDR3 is TGTGCCAGCAGCTTAGCTACCACAGATACGCAGTATTTT. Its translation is CASSLATTDTQYF.

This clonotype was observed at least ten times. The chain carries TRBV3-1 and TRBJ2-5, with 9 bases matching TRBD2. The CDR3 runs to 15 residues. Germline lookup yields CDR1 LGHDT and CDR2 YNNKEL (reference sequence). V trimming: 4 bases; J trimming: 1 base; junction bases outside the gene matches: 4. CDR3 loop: CASSPSGMVQETQYF. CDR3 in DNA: TGTGCCAGCAGCCCTAGCGGGATGGTCCAAGAGACCCAGTACTTC.

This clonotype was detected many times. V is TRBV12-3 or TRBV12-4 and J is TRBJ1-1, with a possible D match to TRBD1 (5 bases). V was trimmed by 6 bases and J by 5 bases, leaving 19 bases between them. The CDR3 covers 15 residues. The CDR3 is CASSPLRGGETEAFF. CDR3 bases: TGTGCCAGCAGCCCCCTGCGGGGGGGGGAAACTGAAGCTTTCTTT.

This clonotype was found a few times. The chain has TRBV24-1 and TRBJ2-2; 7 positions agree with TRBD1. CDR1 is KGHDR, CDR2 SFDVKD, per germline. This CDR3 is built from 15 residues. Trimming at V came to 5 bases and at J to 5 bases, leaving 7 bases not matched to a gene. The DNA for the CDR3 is TGTGCCACCAGTGCAACAGGGGTCTCAACCGGGGAGCTGTTTTTT. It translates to CATSATGVSTGELFF.

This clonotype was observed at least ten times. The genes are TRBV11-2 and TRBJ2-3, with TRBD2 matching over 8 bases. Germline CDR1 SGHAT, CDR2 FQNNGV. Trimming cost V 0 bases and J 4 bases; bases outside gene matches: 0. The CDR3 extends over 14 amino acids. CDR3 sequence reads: CASSLELAADTQYF. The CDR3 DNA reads TGTGCCAGCAGCTTAGAACTAGCGGCAGATACGCAGTATTTT.

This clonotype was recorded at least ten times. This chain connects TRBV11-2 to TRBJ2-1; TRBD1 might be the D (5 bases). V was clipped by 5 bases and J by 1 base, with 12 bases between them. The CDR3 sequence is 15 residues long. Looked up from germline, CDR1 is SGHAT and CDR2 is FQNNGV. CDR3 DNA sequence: TGTGCCAGCAGCCAATACGACAGATCCTACAATGAGCAGTTCTTC. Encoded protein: CASSQYDRSYNEQFF.

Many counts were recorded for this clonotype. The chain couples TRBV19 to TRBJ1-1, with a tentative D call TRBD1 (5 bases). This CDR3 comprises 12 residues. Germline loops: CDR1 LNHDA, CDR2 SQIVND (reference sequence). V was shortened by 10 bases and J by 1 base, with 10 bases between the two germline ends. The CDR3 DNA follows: TGTGCCACCCGGGACGGGAACACTGAAGCTTTCTTT. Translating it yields CATRDGNTEAFF.

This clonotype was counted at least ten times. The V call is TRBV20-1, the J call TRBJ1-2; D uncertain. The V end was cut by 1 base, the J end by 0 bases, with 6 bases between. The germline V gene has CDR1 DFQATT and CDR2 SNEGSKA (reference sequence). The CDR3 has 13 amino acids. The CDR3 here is CSARVGSNYGYTF. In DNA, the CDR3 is TGCAGTGCTAGAGTTGGATCTAACTATGGCTACACCTTC.

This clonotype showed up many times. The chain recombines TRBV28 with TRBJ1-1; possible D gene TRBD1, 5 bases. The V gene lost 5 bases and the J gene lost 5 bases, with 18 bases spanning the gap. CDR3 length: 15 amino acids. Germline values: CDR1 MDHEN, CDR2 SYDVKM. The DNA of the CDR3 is TGTGCCAGCAGTCTTCAGGGTACCGGATCTACTGAAGCTTTCTTT. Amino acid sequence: CASSLQGTGSTEAFF.

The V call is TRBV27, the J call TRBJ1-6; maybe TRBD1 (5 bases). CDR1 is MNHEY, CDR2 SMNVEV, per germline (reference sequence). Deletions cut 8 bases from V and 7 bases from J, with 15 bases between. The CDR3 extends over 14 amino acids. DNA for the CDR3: TGTGCCAGCTCCCGGTCCGGGGCGAATTCACCCCTCCACTTT. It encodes CASSRSGANSPLHF.

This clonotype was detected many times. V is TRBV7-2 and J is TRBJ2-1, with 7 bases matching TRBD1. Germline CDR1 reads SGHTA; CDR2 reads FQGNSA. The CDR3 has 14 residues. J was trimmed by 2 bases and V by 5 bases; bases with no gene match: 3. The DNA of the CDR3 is TGTGCCAGCAGCCCTGGACAGGCCTACAATGAGCAGTTCTTC. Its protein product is CASSPGQAYNEQFF.

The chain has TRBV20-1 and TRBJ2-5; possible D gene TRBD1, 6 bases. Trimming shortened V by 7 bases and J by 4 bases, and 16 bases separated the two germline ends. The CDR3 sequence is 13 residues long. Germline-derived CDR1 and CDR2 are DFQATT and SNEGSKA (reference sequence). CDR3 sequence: CSGNQGSGETQYF. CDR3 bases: TGCAGTGGGAACCAGGGGAGTGGAGAGACCCAGTACTTC.

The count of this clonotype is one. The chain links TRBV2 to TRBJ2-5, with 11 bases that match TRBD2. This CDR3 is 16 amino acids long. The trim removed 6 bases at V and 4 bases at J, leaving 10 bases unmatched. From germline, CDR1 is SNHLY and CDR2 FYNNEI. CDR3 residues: CASSLTSGARVETQYF. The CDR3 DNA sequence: TGTGCCAGCAGCTTGACTAGCGGGGCCCGGGTAGAGACCCAGTACTTC. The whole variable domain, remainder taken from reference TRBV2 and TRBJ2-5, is EPEVTQTPSHQVTQMGQEVILRCVPISNHLYFYWYRQILGQKVEFLVSFYNNEISEKSEIFDDQFSVERPDGSNFTLKIRSTKLEDSAMYFCASSLTSGARVETQYFGPGTRLLVL.

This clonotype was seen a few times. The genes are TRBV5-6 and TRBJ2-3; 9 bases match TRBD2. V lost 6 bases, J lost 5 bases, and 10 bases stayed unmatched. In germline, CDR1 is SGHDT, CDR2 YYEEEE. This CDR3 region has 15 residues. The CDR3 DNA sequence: TGTGCCAGCACCGTACTAGGCGGGGGGGGAGATACGCAGTATTTT. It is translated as CASTVLGGGGDTQYF. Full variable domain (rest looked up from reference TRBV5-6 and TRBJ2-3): DAGVTQSPTHLIKTRGQQVTLRCSPKSGHDTVSWYQQALGQGPQFIFQYYEEEERQRGNFPDRFSGHQFPNYSSELNVNALLLGDSALYLCASTVLGGGGDTQYFGPGTRLTVL.

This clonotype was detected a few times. The CDR3 here is CASRESGRTSTDTQYF. DNA of the CDR3: TGTGCCAGCAGGGAAAGCGGGCGAACTAGCACAGATACGCAGTATTTT. The gene calls are TRBV6-1 and TRBJ2-3; possibly TRBD2 for D (6 bases). Trimming left V 6 bases short and J 0 bases short, with 16 bases between. Germline V gene data show CDR1 as MNHNS and CDR2 as SASEGT. CDR3 length: 16 amino acids.